Included here is one TCR beta chain sequence, with context. The antigen remains undetermined. V was shortened by 2 bases and J by 6 bases, with 9 bases between the two germline ends. Germline V gene lookup returns CDR1 SGHRS and CDR2 YFSETQ. The CDR3 runs to 14 residues. This entry belongs to a study of T cells in Graves' hyperthyroidism and ophthalmopathy. It was RNA transcripts that yielded the amplified TCR beta CDR3 regions. HTBI primers drove first-round RT-PCR of the TCR CDR3. A single record per CDR3 protein comes from TCRdb applying MiXCR to the multiplex PCR reads. Among some 560,000 distinct CDR3 sequences listed, about 15% were seen once. Uncontrolled infections, other autoimmune diseases, pregnancy or lactation led to exclusion of patients. Out of roughly 10 ml of fresh peripheral blood came the PBMCs. Study conclusions and caveats: Stable hyperthyroidism was separated from ophthalmopathy by a model based on 13 V-J features. Most thyroid clonotypes expanded above 0.001 were also detected in blood.

Sequencing was done on a sample of blood. This sequence was found in a woman aged 25-40 years with Graves' hyperthyroidism. The chain is built from TRBV5-1 and TRBJ1-6, with D possibly matching TRBD1 (5 bases). The CDR3 region has the DNA TGCGCCAGCAGCTTCGGGACTGCTAATTCACCCCTCCACTTT. Translation: CASSFGTANSPLHF.